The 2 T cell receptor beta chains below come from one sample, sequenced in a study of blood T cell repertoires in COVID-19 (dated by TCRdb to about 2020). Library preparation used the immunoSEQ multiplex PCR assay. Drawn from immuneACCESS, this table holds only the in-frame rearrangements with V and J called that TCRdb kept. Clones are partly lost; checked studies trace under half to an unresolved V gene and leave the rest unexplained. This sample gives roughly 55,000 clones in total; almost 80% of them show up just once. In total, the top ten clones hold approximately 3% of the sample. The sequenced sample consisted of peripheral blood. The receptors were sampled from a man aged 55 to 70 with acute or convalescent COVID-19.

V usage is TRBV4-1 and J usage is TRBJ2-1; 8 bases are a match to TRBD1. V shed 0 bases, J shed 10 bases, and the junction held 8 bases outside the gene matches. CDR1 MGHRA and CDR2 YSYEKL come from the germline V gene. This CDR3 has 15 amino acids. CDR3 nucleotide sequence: TGCGCCAGCAGCCAAGAACATCCACAGGGGGACGAGCAGTTCTTC. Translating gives CASSQEHPQGDEQFF.

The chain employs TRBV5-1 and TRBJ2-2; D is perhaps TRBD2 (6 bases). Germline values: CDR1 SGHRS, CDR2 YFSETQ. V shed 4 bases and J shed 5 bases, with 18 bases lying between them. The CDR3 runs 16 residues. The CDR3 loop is CASSPRRWGETGELFF. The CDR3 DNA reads TGCGCCAGCAGCCCACGTCGATGGGGGGAGACCGGGGAGCTGTTTTTT.